These T cell receptor beta chains were read from a single sample in a study of monozygotic twins with inflammatory bowel disease. TCRdb reanalyzed the 5' RACE reads, giving one entry per CDR3 protein sequence and no DNA. The ten top clones account for around 2.3%, within a sample of around 380,000 distinct CDR3 sequences. Sequenced sample: blood. The receptors were gathered from a human donor with ulcerative colitis or Crohn's disease, or a healthy co-twin of an affected twin (not recorded which). The CDR3 runs from the conserved cysteine through the conserved F or W.

J gene,V gene,CDR3 protein
TRBJ2-7,TRBV28,CASSYPSLAGGSYEQYF
TRBJ2-1,TRBV24-1,CATSDPSGRAAREQFF
TRBJ2-1,TRBV5-6,CASSLDSGADNEQFF
TRBJ1-2,TRBV6-2/TRBV6-3,CASRTGDSPPYGYTF
TRBJ1-2,TRBV5-4,CASSLLRPDNYGYTF
TRBJ2-7,TRBV7-8,CASSLRRGLGYEQYF
TRBJ2-1,TRBV5-4,CASSFTSGTDEQFF
TRBJ1-3,TRBV18,CASSPGSSGNTIYF
TRBJ1-1,TRBV6-1,CASRVRQLNTEAFF
TRBJ1-1,TRBV4-3,CASSQDRQGGTEAFF
TRBJ1-2,TRBV7-9,CASSSRGVSYGYTF
TRBJ2-5,TRBV5-4,CASSPSSGSFLETQYF
TRBJ1-2,TRBV27,CASSFYPDGKPYGYTF
TRBJ1-3,TRBV29-1,CSVEEVRPVGNTIYF
TRBJ2-7,TRBV7-9,CASSPATEQYF
TRBJ2-7,TRBV6-1,CASTETSGYEQYF
TRBJ2-7,TRBV5-4,CASSLRERLYEQYF
TRBJ2-1,TRBV5-1,CASSLPRGAYNEQFF
TRBJ1-4,TRBV5-6,CASSLANVYGEKLFF
TRBJ2-5,TRBV6-2/TRBV6-3,CASNNPGWGLAGPETQYF
TRBJ1-5,TRBV7-8,CASSLAPGNQPQHF
TRBJ1-2,TRBV15,CATSNEGSEGYTF
TRBJ1-1,TRBV19,CASSTPTENTEAFF
TRBJ1-4,TRBV20-1,CSARPQLQGSNEKLFF
TRBJ2-2,TRBV19,CASSRTAFTTGELFF
TRBJ2-6,TRBV6-2/TRBV6-3,CASLSVPGQGFTGANVLTF
TRBJ2-2,TRBV3-1,CASREQGWSTGELFF
TRBJ2-2,TRBV27,CASSFREVTGELFF
TRBJ1-2,TRBV10-3,CAIFETGGRGYTF
TRBJ2-1,TRBV20-1,CSAPRGSSYNEQFF
TRBJ2-1,TRBV12-3/TRBV12-4,CASSLGNRGREQFF
TRBJ2-2,TRBV20-1,CSARSTAGGTPGRNTGELFF
TRBJ2-7,TRBV6-1,CASSDLTGGRGPTKQYF
TRBJ2-1,TRBV6-6,CATQIDSSYNEQFF
TRBJ1-4,TRBV6-1,CASSRDSIVKLFF
TRBJ2-3,TRBV9,CASGSSGREDTQYF
TRBJ1-1,TRBV4-1,CASSQDKGAWRAEAFF
TRBJ2-5,TRBV9,CASSAVDGRGETQYF
TRBJ1-2,TRBV6-1,CASSDNRGWDGYTF
TRBJ1-2,TRBV13,CASSMPNGYSYGYTF
TRBJ1-5,TRBV20-1,CSARGARRVHSNQPQHF
TRBJ2-3,TRBV28,CASSLKAGLNTDTQYF
TRBJ2-2,TRBV4-3,CASSQGQLDVFYTGELFF
TRBJ2-7,TRBV29-1,CSVRMDGPYEQYF
TRBJ2-1,TRBV29-1,CSVVETVLWEQFF
TRBJ2-3,TRBV27,CASASGMSLTDTQYF
TRBJ2-3,TRBV24-1,CATSDLTGQDTQYF
TRBJ2-1,TRBV5-1,CASSLEVRQGEQFF
TRBJ2-1,TRBV5-1,CASSLARVSSYNEQFF
TRBJ2-6,TRBV28,CASSAFFPGQGEGANVLTF
TRBJ2-7,TRBV13,CASSPDRGRNEQYF
TRBJ2-1,TRBV20-1,CSASPEQSSYNEQFF
TRBJ1-1,TRBV6-5,CASSYSIRDGNTEAFF
TRBJ2-7,TRBV12-3/TRBV12-4,CASRGRGSYEQYF
TRBJ2-1,TRBV27,CASSFNLYNEQFF
TRBJ2-2,TRBV7-2,CASSLGFLAGAGELFF
TRBJ2-3,TRBV7-8,CASSGPSGTDTQYF